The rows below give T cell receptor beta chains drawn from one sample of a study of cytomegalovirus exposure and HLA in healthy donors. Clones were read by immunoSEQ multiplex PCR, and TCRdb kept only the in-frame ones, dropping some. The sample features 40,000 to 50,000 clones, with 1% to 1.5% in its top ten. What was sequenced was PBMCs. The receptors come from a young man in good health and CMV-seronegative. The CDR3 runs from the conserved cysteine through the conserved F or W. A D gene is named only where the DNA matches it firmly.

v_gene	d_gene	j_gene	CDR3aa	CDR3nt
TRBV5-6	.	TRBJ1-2	CASSPREQGRGYTF	TGTGCCAGCAGCCCTCGAGAACAGGGACGTGGCTACACCTTC
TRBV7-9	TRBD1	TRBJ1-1	CASSLNRGMNTEAFF	TGTGCCAGCAGCTTAAACAGGGGGATGAACACTGAAGCTTTCTTT
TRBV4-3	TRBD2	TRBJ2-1	CASSPGSGRAINEQFF	TGCGCCAGCAGCCCAGGAAGCGGGAGGGCCATCAATGAGCAGTTCTTC
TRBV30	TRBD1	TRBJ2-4	CAWGTGAQNIQYF	TGTGCCTGGGGGACAGGGGCCCAAAACATTCAGTACTTC
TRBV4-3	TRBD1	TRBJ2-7	CASSQGDRGLYEQYF	TGCGCCAGCAGCCAAGGGGACAGGGGGCTCTACGAGCAGTACTTC
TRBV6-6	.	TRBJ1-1	CASSPPPAGNTEAFF	TGTGCCAGCAGTCCACCCCCGGCGGGGAACACTGAAGCTTTCTTT
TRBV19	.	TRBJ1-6	CASTQGRGSPLHF	TGTGCCAGTACCCAGGGAAGAGGCTCACCCCTCCACTTT
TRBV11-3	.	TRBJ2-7	CASTFPRTGASYEQYF	TGTGCCAGCACTTTTCCGCGAACGGGAGCCTCCTACGAGCAGTACTTC
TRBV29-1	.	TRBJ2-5	CSVQTVLETQYF	TGCAGCGTTCAGACAGTTCTAGAGACCCAGTACTTC
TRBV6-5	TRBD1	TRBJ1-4	CASRGQGIEGEKLFF	TGTGCCAGCAGGGGACAGGGAATTGAAGGTGAAAAACTGTTTTTT
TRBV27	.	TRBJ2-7	CASSPIFLRSYEQYF	TGTGCCAGCAGTCCGATCTTCTTGAGGTCCTACGAGCAGTACTTC
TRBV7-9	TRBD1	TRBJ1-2	CASSPGQGNYGYTF	TGTGCCAGCAGCCCCGGACAGGGGAACTATGGCTACACCTTC
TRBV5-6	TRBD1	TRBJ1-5	CASSPGTGGNQPQHF	TGTGCCAGCAGCCCCGGGACAGGGGGCAATCAGCCCCAGCATTTT
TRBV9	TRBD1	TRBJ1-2	CASSVETGGKGYTF	TGTGCCAGCAGCGTAGAGACAGGGGGCAAGGGCTACACCTTC
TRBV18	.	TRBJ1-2	CASSPPIRGHGYTF	TGTGCCAGCTCACCACCAATCAGGGGTCATGGCTACACCTTC
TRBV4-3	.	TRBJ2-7	CASSQGVRDLTVWEQYF	TGCGCCAGCAGCCAGGGGGTTAGGGACTTAACCGTGTGGGAGCAGTACTTC
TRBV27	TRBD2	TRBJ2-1	CASSLSSGLAGNEQFF	TGTGCCAGCAGTTTAAGTTCAGGACTAGCGGGAAATGAGCAGTTCTTC
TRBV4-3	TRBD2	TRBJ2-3	CASSQDLPLAGDTQYF	TGCGCCAGCAGCCAAGATTTACCCCTAGCGGGAGATACGCAGTATTTT
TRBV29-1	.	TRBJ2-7	CSVDTGAYEQYF	TGCAGCGTTGATACAGGCGCCTACGAGCAGTACTTC
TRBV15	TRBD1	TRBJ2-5	CATSRGGGEETQYF	TGTGCCACCAGCAGAGGAGGGGGCGAAGAGACCCAGTACTTC
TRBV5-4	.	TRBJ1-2	CASSLDWSYGYTF	TGTGCCAGCAGCTTGGACTGGAGCTATGGCTACACCTTC
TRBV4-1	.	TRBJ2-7	CASSQERYGYEQYF	TGCGCCAGCAGCCAAGAAAGGTACGGGTACGAGCAGTACTTC
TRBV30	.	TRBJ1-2	CACNRDYGYTF	TGTGCCTGCAATAGAGACTATGGCTACACCTTC
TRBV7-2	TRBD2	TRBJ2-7	CASSHLTSGASSYEQYF	TGTGCCAGCAGCCACCTGACTAGCGGGGCCAGCTCCTACGAGCAGTACTTC
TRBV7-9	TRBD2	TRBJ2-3	CASSTRPAGGRDTQYF	TGTGCCAGCAGCACCCGGCCCGCGGGAGGAAGGGATACGCAGTATTTT
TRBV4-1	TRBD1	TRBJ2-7	CASSLGTGGEQYF	TGCGCCAGCAGCCTAGGGACAGGGGGCGAGCAGTACTTC
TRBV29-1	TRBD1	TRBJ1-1	CSVEQDPGQGTAFF	TGCAGCGTTGAACAAGACCCGGGACAGGGGACAGCTTTCTTT
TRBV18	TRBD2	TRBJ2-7	CASSPLSGASYEQYF	TGTGCCAGCTCACCACTCAGCGGGGCCTCCTACGAGCAGTACTTC
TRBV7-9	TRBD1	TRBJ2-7	CASSRAGTGAEQYF	TGTGCCAGCAGCCGAGCCGGGACAGGGGCCGAGCAGTACTTC
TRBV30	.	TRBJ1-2	CAWTTKGYRSIYGYTF	TGTGCCTGGACCACAAAAGGGTACAGGTCCATCTATGGCTACACCTTC
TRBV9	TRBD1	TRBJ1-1	CASSVKDRDTEAFF	TGTGCCAGCAGCGTAAAGGACAGGGACACTGAAGCTTTCTTT
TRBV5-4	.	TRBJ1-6	CASSLGERANSPLHF	TGTGCCAGCAGCTTGGGAGAGAGAGCAAATTCACCCCTCCACTTT
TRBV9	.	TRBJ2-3	CASSVGQGTDTQYF	TGTGCCAGCAGCGTAGGACAGGGCACAGATACGCAGTATTTT
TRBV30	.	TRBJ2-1	CACDIYNEQFF	TGTGCCTGTGACATCTACAATGAGCAGTTCTTC
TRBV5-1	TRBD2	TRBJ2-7	CASSRGLAETYEQYF	TGCGCCAGCAGCCGGGGACTAGCGGAAACCTACGAGCAGTACTTC
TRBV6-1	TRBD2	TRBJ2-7	CASSGGLAGVHGEQYF	TGTGCCAGCAGTGGTGGACTAGCGGGAGTACATGGCGAGCAGTACTTC
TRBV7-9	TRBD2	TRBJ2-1	CASSLGLAGGNEQFF	TGTGCCAGCAGCTTAGGCCTAGCGGGGGGCAATGAGCAGTTCTTC
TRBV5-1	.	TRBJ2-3	CASSPLTTSTDTQYF	TGCGCCAGCAGCCCGCTGACAACAAGCACAGATACGCAGTATTTT
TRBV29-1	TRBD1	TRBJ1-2	CSVETRPSGGGGYGYTF	TGCAGCGTTGAAACGAGACCTTCAGGGGGCGGGGGCTATGGCTACACCTTC
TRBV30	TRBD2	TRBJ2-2	CAWSSGRVLAGELFF	TGTGCCTGGTCTAGCGGGAGGGTCTTGGCCGGGGAGCTGTTTTTT
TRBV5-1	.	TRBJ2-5	CASSLEWGRETQYF	TGCGCCAGCAGCTTGGAGTGGGGGCGGGAGACCCAGTACTTC
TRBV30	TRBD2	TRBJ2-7	CAWIYPGLAGDPYEQYF	TGTGCCTGGATTTACCCGGGACTAGCGGGAGACCCCTACGAGCAGTACTTC
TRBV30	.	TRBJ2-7	CAWNRGSYEQYF	TGTGCCTGGAACCGCGGGTCCTACGAGCAGTACTTC
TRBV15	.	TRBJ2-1	CATNSIRGHEQFF	TGTGCCACCAACTCTATCAGGGGCCATGAGCAGTTCTTC
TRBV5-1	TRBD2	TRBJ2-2	CASSLEPAGGRLNTGELFF	TGCGCCAGCAGCTTGGAACCTGCGGGAGGGAGACTGAACACCGGGGAGCTGTTTTTT
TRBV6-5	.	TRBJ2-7	CASRPTAYEQYF	TGTGCCAGCAGACCGACAGCCTACGAGCAGTACTTC
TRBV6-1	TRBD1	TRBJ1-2	CASSERHDFFPGQVGYTF	TGTGCCAGCAGTGAACGCCATGACTTTTTTCCGGGACAGGTTGGCTACACCTTC
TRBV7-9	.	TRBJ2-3	CASNVADTDTQYF	TGTGCCAGCAACGTTGCAGACACAGATACGCAGTATTTT
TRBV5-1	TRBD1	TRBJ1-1	CASSLTGGTTEAFF	TGCGCCAGCAGCTTGACAGGGGGAACCACTGAAGCTTTCTTT
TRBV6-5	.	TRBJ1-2	CASSYVNPNYGYTF	TGTGCCAGCAGTTACGTCAATCCTAACTATGGCTACACCTTC
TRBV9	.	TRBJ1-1	CASSVDGARVMNTEDFF	TGTGCCAGCAGCGTAGATGGAGCTAGAGTCATGAACACTGAAGATTTCTTT
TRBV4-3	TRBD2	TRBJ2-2	CASSQFPGGTNTGELFF	TGCGCCAGCAGCCAATTCCCGGGAGGAACGAACACCGGGGAGCTGTTTTTT
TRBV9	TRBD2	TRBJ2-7	CASSGAGLSYEQYF	TGTGCCAGCAGCGGAGCGGGGCTCTCCTACGAGCAGTACTTC